Following are 32 T cell receptor beta chains from one sample sequenced in a study of blood T cell repertoires in COVID-19. Clones were read by immunoSEQ multiplex PCR, and TCRdb kept only the in-frame ones, dropping some. The data show 250,000 to 350,000 clones, around 87% seen once. Sequencing was performed on PBMCs or T cells enriched from blood (not recorded which). The receptors here all came from a woman in her twenties or thirties who had recovered from COVID-19.

This clone was seen a single time. This rearrangement joins TRBV30 to TRBJ1-2; D remains ambiguous. The ends were cut back, 4 bases at V and 2 bases at J, with 8 bases in the middle. This CDR3 has 12 residues. CDR1 and CDR2 from the germline V gene are GTSNPN and SVGIG (reference sequence). The CDR3, as DNA: TGTGCCTGGAAACGGGAGAACTATGGCTACACCTTC. The encoded protein is CAWKRENYGYTF.

J is TRBJ1-2 and V is TRBV25-1, with 8 nucleotides matching TRBD1. The CDR3 spans 15 residues. After removal of 2 bases from V and 11 bases from J, the junction contained 13 bases not matched to a gene. CDR1 and CDR2 from the germline V gene are MGHDK and SYGVNS. The CDR3 loop is CASSEMTGDLVVYTF. CDR3 in DNA: TGTGCCAGCAGTGAAATGACAGGGGATCTGGTGGTATACACCTTC.

The chain recombines TRBV7-2 with TRBJ2-3; 13 bases agree with TRBD2. In germline, CDR1 is SGHTA, CDR2 FQGNSA. The CDR3 covers 17 residues. The J segment lost 6 bases and the V segment lost 2 bases, leaving 8 bases of the junction unmatched. DNA for the CDR3: TGTGCCAGCAGCTTAATTGAACTAGCGGGGGGGCGGGATACGCAGTATTTT. Translation gives CASSLIELAGGRDTQYF.

This chain uses TRBV6-5 with TRBJ1-3, with 8 bases that match TRBD1. Losses at the gene ends were 6 bases for V and 4 bases for J; bases not matched to a gene: 5. From germline, CDR1 is MNHEY and CDR2 SVGAGI. This CDR3 is 14 amino acids long. The CDR3 coding sequence is TGTGCCAGCAGGAGACAGGGGACCGGAAACACCATATATTTT. It specifies CASRRQGTGNTIYF.

This clone was found a few times. The gene calls are TRBV9 and TRBJ1-3, with TRBD1 as a possible D gene (6 bases). CDR3 length: 16 residues. Germline CDR1 is SGDLS and CDR2 is YYNGEE. V gave up 4 bases and J gave up 0 bases, with 14 bases separating them. The CDR3 spells CASSLQGTSSGNTIYF. CDR3 sequence (DNA): TGTGCCAGCAGCTTACAGGGTACCAGCTCTGGAAACACCATATATTTT.

The chain combines TRBV13 with TRBJ2-3; 10 nucleotides line up with TRBD2. CDR1 and CDR2 (germline): PRHDT, FYEKMQ (reference sequence). This CDR3 comprises 16 residues. J was trimmed by 11 bases and V by 6 bases; bases with no gene match: 17. The CDR3 reads CASSSTSGGAVVLQYF. For the CDR3, the DNA is TGTGCCAGCAGTTCAACGAGCGGGGGGGCCGTCGTCCTGCAGTATTTT.

The V and J genes are TRBV28 and TRBJ1-1; D is possibly TRBD1 (5 bases). The V and J ends lost 5 bases and 0 bases respectively, with 13 bases between them. CDR1 is MDHEN, CDR2 SYDVKM, per germline. The CDR3 has 15 residues. This CDR3 is CASSKIAGMNTEAFF. In DNA form, the CDR3 reads TGTGCCAGCAGTAAAATAGCAGGGATGAACACTGAAGCTTTCTTT. Full variable domain (remainder filled in from reference TRBV28 and TRBJ1-1): DVKVTQSSRYLVKRTGEKVFLECVQDMDHENMFWYRQDPGLGLRLIYFSYDVKMKEKGDIPEGYSVSREKKERFSLILESASTNQTSMYLCASSKIAGMNTEAFFGQGTRLTVV.

Comment on this clone: The junction departs from germline at one end; a sequencing error may be responsible. The chain uses TRBV27 and TRBJ1-5, with D unclear. This CDR3 has 15 residues. Germline V gene data show CDR1 as MNHEY and CDR2 as SMNVEV (reference sequence). The CDR3 sequence is CASRPGVGLNRPQHF. The CDR3 DNA follows: TGTGCCAGCCGCCCCGGGGTGGGCTTAAATCGGCCCCAGCATTTT.

This rearrangement joins TRBV27 to TRBJ1-4; D gene ambiguous. The germline gives CDR1 MNHEY, CDR2 SMNVEV (reference sequence). The V end was cut by 6 bases, the J end by 6 bases, with 14 bases between. The CDR3 has 14 amino acids. The CDR3 spells CASSPRRDHEKLFF. The CDR3 DNA follows: TGTGCCAGCAGCCCCAGGCGGGATCATGAAAAACTGTTTTTT.

V usage is TRBV7-9 and J usage is TRBJ1-4; D is possibly TRBD1 (5 bases). The CDR3 is 14 amino acids. Germline CDR1 is SEHNR and CDR2 is FQNEAQ (reference sequence). V lost 3 bases to trimming and J lost 8 bases, with 13 bases between them. The CDR3, as DNA: TGTGCCAGCAGCTTTACCCAGGGTGACGAAAAACTGTTTTTT. Its protein product is CASSFTQGDEKLFF.

The chain combines TRBV4-1 with TRBJ2-1; possible D gene TRBD1, 6 bases. Germline V gene sequence: CDR1 MGHRA, CDR2 YSYEKL. The CDR3 extends over 16 amino acids. Deletions cut 1 base from V and 4 bases from J, with 14 bases between. For the CDR3, the DNA is TGCGCCAGCAGCCAAGTTGGCAGGGGTAATTACAATGAGCAGTTCTTC. Protein product: CASSQVGRGNYNEQFF.

The V and J genes are TRBV2 and TRBJ1-4, with 11 bases that match TRBD1. The trim removed 7 bases at V and 0 bases at J, leaving 1 base unmatched. Per germline, CDR1 SNHLY and CDR2 FYNNEI. This CDR3 contains 15 residues. Written as DNA, the CDR3 is TGTGCCAGCACGGGACAGGGGGCAACTAATGAAAAACTGTTTTTT. It translates to CASTGQGATNEKLFF.

The chain employs TRBV5-8 and TRBJ2-3; D is perhaps TRBD1 (5 bases). Germline V gives CDR1 SGHTS, CDR2 YDEGEE. The CDR3 is 13 amino acids. Trimming pared 1 base from V and 5 bases from J, leaving 8 bases between. Here the CDR3 DNA reads TGTGCCAGCAGCTTGAAGGGGCAAGATACGCAGTATTTT. Translating gives CASSLKGQDTQYF.

This clone showed up just a few times. This chain connects TRBV7-9 to TRBJ2-1; 12 nucleotides match TRBD2. V dropped 9 bases and J dropped 4; count of bases not matched to a gene: 10. Germline V gives CDR1 SEHNR, CDR2 FQNEAQ (reference sequence). The CDR3 extends over 16 amino acids. The CDR3 DNA is TGTGCCAGTAGCCCCTCTAGCGGGGGGGCTTACAATGAGCAGTTCTTC. Its protein product is CASSPSSGGAYNEQFF.

This chain links TRBV6-5 with TRBJ1-2; 7 nucleotides agree with TRBD1. The germline V gene has CDR1 MNHEY and CDR2 SVGAGI. V gave up 7 bases and J gave up 7 bases; unmatched junction bases: 9. There are 13 residues in the CDR3. CDR3 in amino acids: CASTTETGFGYTF. DNA of the CDR3: TGTGCCAGCACTACCGAGACAGGGTTTGGCTACACCTTC.

The rearrangement uses TRBV5-1 and TRBJ2-5; no clear D. The CDR3 contains 12 residues. In germline, CDR1 is SGHRS, CDR2 YFSETQ. Trimming pared 5 bases from V and 0 bases from J, leaving 5 bases between. The CDR3 sequence: CASRQDQETQYF. CDR3 sequence (DNA): TGCGCCAGCAGGCAGGACCAAGAGACCCAGTACTTC.

The V gene is TRBV4-1, the J gene TRBJ1-1, with 7 bases aligning to TRBD1. V lost 4 bases and J lost 5; bases outside the gene matches: 16. The CDR3 is made up of 17 amino acids. Germline V gene lookup returns CDR1 MGHRA and CDR2 YSYEKL. The DNA of the CDR3 is TGCGCCAGCAGCCTGCAAGCGACAGGGACGCCGAGTACTGAAGCTTTCTTT. Its translation is CASSLQATGTPSTEAFF.

The chain uses TRBV19 and TRBJ1-3; 7 positions match TRBD1. The CDR3 is 15 amino acids. Trimming removed 7 bases from V and 0 bases from J; junction bases left unmatched: 6. The germline gives CDR1 LNHDA, CDR2 SQIVND (reference sequence). DNA for the CDR3: TGTGCCAGTATTCGACAGGGCGGCTCTGGAAACACCATATATTTT. Translation gives CASIRQGGSGNTIYF.

The rearrangement joins TRBV19 to TRBJ2-7; TRBD2 aligns across 13 bases. This CDR3 region has 17 residues. Germline V gives CDR1 LNHDA, CDR2 SQIVND (reference sequence). V dropped 4 bases and J dropped 1; count of bases not matched to a gene: 7. CDR3 coding DNA: TGTGCCAGTAGTACCGGACTAGCGGGGGTTCTTTCCTACGAGCAGTACTTC. Translation gives CASSTGLAGVLSYEQYF.

The chain links TRBV5-1 to TRBJ1-1; D may be TRBD1 (6 bases). V dropped 6 bases and J dropped 0 bases, with 15 bases sitting between them. Germline V gene lookup returns CDR1 SGHRS and CDR2 YFSETQ. This CDR3 contains 15 residues. The CDR3 sequence is CASTAGGQLNTEAFF. CDR3 in DNA: TGCGCCAGCACCGCGGGGGGGCAATTGAACACTGAAGCTTTCTTT.

This sequence joins TRBV6-2 or TRBV6-3 and TRBJ2-2; 13 nucleotides line up with TRBD2. V trimming: 5 bases; J trimming: 0 bases; junction bases outside the gene matches: 3. CDR3 length: 17 amino acids. CDR1 and CDR2 from the germline V gene are MNHEY and SVGEGT. The CDR3 DNA reads TGTGCCAGCAGTGACGGACTAGCGGGGGCGAACACCGGGGAGCTGTTTTTT. This encodes CASSDGLAGANTGELFF.

CDR3 nucleotides: TGTGCCAGCAGCCAAGTTTTCTCGTGGGGGGGGATTGTTTATGGCTACACCTTC. Translated: CASSQVFSWGGIVYGYTF. The chain carries TRBV3-1 (or the pseudogene TRBV3-2) and TRBJ1-2; possibly TRBD1 for D (5 bases). The CDR3 covers 18 residues. Per germline, CDR1 LGHDT and CDR2 YNNKEL (reference sequence). V was trimmed by 1 base and J by 5 bases, leaving 23 bases between them.

This sequence joins TRBV7-9 and TRBJ1-1; D is possibly TRBD1 (6 bases). This CDR3 contains 15 residues. Germline assignment: CDR1 SEHNR and CDR2 FQNEAQ (reference sequence). V lost 4 bases and J lost 1, with 13 bases in between. CDR3 nucleotide sequence: TGTGCCAGCAGCTCCCGACAGGCTCGGAACACTGAAGCTTTCTTT. It specifies CASSSRQARNTEAFF.

The chain couples TRBV3-1 (or the pseudogene TRBV3-2) to TRBJ1-1, with 7 bases fitting TRBD1. Germline values: CDR1 LGHDT, CDR2 YNNKEL (reference sequence). The CDR3 runs to 13 residues. V was pared by 2 bases and J by 7 bases, with 4 bases of the junction left unmatched. This CDR3 is CASSQFRDSEAFF. The CDR3 DNA follows: TGTGCCAGCAGCCAATTCCGGGACAGTGAAGCTTTCTTT.

The chain couples TRBV19 to TRBJ1-2; 7 bases fit TRBD1. The CDR3 has 13 residues. Losses at the gene ends were 8 bases for V and 4 bases for J; bases not matched to a gene: 7. Germline-derived CDR1 and CDR2 are LNHDA and SQIVND (reference sequence). This chain's CDR3 is CASRKGASYGYTF. CDR3 nucleotides: TGTGCCAGTCGAAAGGGGGCAAGCTATGGCTACACCTTC.

V gene TRBV2 combines with J gene TRBJ1-1; possible D gene TRBD1, 6 bases. CDR1 is SNHLY and CDR2 is FYNNEI in the germline V gene. CDR3 size: 17 residues. V lost 10 bases to trimming and J lost 3 bases, with 27 bases between them. In DNA, the CDR3 is TGTGCCATTCCCTCCCCGGTGGGGGGGCGGGCGGACACTGAAGCTTTCTTT. Amino acids: CAIPSPVGGRADTEAFF.

This sequence joins TRBV18 and TRBJ1-1, with D perhaps matching TRBD1 (6 bases). CDR1 is KGHSH, CDR2 LQKENI, per germline. The CDR3 contains 14 residues. Trimming shortened V by 2 bases and J by 2 bases, and 9 bases separated the two germline ends. The CDR3 DNA reads as TGTGCCAGCTCACCATACAGGGAAAACACTGAAGCTTTCTTT. Amino acids: CASSPYRENTEAFF.

V usage is TRBV30 and J usage is TRBJ1-6; 7 nucleotides match TRBD1. The germline CDR1 and CDR2 sequences are GTSNPN and SVGIG (reference sequence). The CDR3 consists of 16 residues. Unmatched junction bases numbered 5, after V lost 0 bases and J lost 3 bases. For the CDR3, the DNA is TGTGCCTGGAGTGTAGCGGACAGGCGCTATAATTCACCCCTCCACTTT. Protein: CAWSVADRRYNSPLHF.

The sample holds a few counts of this clone. The chain carries TRBV21-1 and TRBJ1-5; TRBD1 is the table's D call and was not checked against the DNA. TRBV21-1 is noted as a pseudogene. The CDR3 runs to 16 residues. CDR3 in DNA: TGTGCCAGCAGCAAAACCCCAGGTTCTTACAATCAGCCCCAGCATTTT. Translated, it gives CASSKTPGSYNQPQHF.

This clone was observed a single time. The J gene is TRBJ2-3, the V gene TRBV12-5; TRBD1 aligns across 12 bases. The CDR3 covers 17 residues. V shed 0 bases and J 6 bases; nucleotides not matched to a gene: 7. From germline, CDR1 is LGHNT and CDR2 FRNRAP. The CDR3 sequence is CASGLVLGQGASDTQYF. CDR3 in DNA: TGTGCTAGTGGTTTGGTACTGGGACAGGGGGCATCGGATACGCAGTATTTT.

A remark on this clone: Other DNA sequences in the same sample also yield this CDR3. The J gene is TRBJ1-1, the V gene TRBV2, with D tentatively TRBD1 (6 bases). Germline-derived CDR1 and CDR2 are SNHLY and FYNNEI. Trimming removed 5 bases from V and 2 bases from J, with 9 bases in between. CDR3 size: 13 residues. CDR3: CASSLDRNTEAFF. The CDR3 DNA is TGTGCCAGCAGTTTGGACAGAAACACTGAAGCTTTCTTT.

V and J are TRBV2 and TRBJ1-1; 9 nucleotides agree with TRBD1. V trimming: 6 bases; J trimming: 4 bases; junction bases outside the gene matches: 0. Germline lookup yields CDR1 SNHLY and CDR2 FYNNEI. There are 12 residues in the CDR3. For the CDR3, the DNA is TGTGCCAGCAGACAGGGGGCCACTGAAGCTTTCTTT. Protein sequence: CASRQGATEAFF.